The clone carrying this T cell receptor (beta chain) was found once. What it binds is not known. The data belong to a study of PD-1 blockade in mismatch repair-deficient tumors. Study details: Patients had 12 mismatch repair-deficient cancer types, all previously treated and progressing.

The CDR3 is 13 residues long. J gave up 0 bases and V 8 bases, and 4 bases lay outside the gene matches. In germline, CDR1 is WSHSY, CDR2 SAAADI. The study's findings and limits: Tumor-resident clones, often undetectable pretreatment in blood, expanded then contracted after pembrolizumab.

All patients were mismatch repair deficient, assessed by either PCR or immunohistochemistry. The TCR-sequenced patients were a few responders to pembrolizumab. Assay: immunoSEQ multiplex PCR; the TCRdb copy retains only in-frame clones and omits some. Among approximately 38,000 clones listed, around 75% were seen once. The genes are TRBV10-2 and TRBJ2-7, with 7 bases identical to TRBD1. This specimen consisted of peripheral blood, obtained 4 weeks after starting pembrolizumab. The clonotype originates from an adult with mismatch repair-deficient cancer. This CDR3 is CASRTGPSYEQYF. CDR3 DNA sequence: TGCGCCAGCCGGACAGGCCCCTCCTACGAGCAGTACTTC.